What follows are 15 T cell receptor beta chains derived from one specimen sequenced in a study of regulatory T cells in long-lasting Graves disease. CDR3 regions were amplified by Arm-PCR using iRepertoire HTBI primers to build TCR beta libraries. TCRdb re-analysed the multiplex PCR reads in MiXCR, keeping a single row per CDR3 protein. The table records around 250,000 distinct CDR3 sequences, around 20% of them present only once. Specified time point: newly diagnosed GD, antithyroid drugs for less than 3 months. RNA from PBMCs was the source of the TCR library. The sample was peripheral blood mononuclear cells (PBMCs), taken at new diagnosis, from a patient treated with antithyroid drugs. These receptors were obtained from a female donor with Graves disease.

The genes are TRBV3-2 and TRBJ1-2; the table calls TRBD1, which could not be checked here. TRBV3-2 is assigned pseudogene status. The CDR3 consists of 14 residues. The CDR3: CASSQVDRAYGYTF. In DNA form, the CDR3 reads TGTGCCAGCAGCCAAGTGGACAGGGCCTATGGCTACACCTTC.

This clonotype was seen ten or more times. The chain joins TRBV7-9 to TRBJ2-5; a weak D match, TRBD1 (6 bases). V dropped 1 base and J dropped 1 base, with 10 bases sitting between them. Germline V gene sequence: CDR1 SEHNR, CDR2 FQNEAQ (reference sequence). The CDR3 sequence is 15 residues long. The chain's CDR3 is CASSLGDRIQETQYF. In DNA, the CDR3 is TGTGCCAGCAGCTTAGGTGACAGGATCCAAGAGACCCAGTACTTC.

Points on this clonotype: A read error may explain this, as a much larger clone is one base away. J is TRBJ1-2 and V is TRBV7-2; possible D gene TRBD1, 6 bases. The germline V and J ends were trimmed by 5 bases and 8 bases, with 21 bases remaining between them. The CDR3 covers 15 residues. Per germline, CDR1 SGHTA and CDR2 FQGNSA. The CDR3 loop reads CASSPIAGAESGYTF. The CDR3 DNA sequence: TGTGCCAGCAGCCCCATAGCGGGGGCGGAGAGCGGCTACACCTTC.

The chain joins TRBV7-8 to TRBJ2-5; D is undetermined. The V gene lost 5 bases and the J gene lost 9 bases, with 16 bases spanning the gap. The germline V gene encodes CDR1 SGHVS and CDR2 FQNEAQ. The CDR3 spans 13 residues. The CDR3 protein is CASSQTVKRPQYF. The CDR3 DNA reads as TGTGCCAGCAGCCAAACAGTCAAGAGACCCCAGTACTTC.

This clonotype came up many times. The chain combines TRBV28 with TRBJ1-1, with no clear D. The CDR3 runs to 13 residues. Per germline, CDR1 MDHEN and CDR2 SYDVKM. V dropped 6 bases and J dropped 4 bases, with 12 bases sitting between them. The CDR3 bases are TGTGCCAGCAGCGTAGACCCGGGCACTGAAGCTTTCTTT. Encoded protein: CASSVDPGTEAFF.

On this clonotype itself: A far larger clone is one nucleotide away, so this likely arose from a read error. CDR3 region: CASSTLLASSYSEQFF. The DNA for the CDR3 is TGTGCCAGCAGCACCCTACTAGCGTCGTCCTACAGTGAGCAGTTCTTC. This chain joins TRBV6-4 and TRBJ2-1; 7 positions match TRBD2. Per germline, CDR1 MRHNA and CDR2 SNTAGT. The CDR3 runs 16 residues.

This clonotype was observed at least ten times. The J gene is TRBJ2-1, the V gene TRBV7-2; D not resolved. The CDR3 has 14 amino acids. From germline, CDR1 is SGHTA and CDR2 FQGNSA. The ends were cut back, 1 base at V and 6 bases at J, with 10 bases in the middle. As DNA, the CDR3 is TGTGCCAGCAGCTTAGGTGGCAGTGGCAATGAGCAGTTCTTC. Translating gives CASSLGGSGNEQFF.

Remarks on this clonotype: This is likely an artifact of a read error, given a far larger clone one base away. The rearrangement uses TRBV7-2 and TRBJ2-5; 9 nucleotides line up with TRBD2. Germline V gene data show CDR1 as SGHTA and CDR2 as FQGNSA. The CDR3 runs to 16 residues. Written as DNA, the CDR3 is TGTGCCAACAGCTTATGGCGGGGGGGCCGACAAGAGACCCAGTACTTC. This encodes CANSLWRGGRQETQYF.

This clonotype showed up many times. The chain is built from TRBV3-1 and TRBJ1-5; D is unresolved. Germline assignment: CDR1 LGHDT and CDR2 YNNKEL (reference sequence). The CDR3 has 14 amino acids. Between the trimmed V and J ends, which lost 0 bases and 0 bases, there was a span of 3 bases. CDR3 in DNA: TGTGCCAGCAGCCAAGATACTAGCAATCAGCCCCAGCATTTT. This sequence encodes CASSQDTSNQPQHF.

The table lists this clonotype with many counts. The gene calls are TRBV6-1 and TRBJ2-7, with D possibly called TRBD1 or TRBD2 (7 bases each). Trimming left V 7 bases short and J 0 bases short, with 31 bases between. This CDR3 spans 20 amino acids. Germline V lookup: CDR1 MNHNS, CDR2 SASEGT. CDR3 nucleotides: TGTGCCAGCACCGCGGGGAGGGGGCCTTCCCCGAGGGAGTTCTCCTACGAGCAGTACTTC. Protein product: CASTAGRGPSPREFSYEQYF.

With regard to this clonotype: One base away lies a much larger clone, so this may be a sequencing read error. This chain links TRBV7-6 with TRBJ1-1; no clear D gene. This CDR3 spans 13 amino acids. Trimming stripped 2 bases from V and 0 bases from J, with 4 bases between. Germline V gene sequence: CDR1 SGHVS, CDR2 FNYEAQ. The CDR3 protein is CASSLLVNTEAFF. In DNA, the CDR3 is TGTGCCAGCAGCTTACTCGTGAACACTGAAGCTTTCTTT.

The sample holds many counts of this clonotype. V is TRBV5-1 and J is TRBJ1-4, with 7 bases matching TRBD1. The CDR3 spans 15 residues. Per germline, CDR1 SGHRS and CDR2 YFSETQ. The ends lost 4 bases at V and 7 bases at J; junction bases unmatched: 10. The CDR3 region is CASSLQGVWSEKLFF. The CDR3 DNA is TGCGCCAGCAGCCTCCAGGGGGTCTGGTCTGAAAAACTGTTTTTT.

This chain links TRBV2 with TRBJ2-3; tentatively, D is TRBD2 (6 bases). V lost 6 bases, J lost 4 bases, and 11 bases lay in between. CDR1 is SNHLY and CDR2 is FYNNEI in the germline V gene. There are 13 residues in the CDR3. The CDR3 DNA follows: TGTGCCAGCAGCTCGGGGGTTTCAGATACGCAGTATTTT. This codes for CASSSGVSDTQYF.

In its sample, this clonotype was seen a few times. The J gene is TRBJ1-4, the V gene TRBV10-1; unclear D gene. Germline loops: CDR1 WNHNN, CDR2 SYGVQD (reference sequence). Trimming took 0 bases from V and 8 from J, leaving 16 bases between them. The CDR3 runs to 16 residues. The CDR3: CASSESTGRSGEKLFF. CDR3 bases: TGCGCCAGCAGTGAGTCGACGGGGAGGTCGGGCGAAAAACTGTTTTTT.

CDR3 amino acids: CASSPRGAGDEQFF. The CDR3 nucleotides read TGTGCCAGCAGCCCCCGGGGGGCGGGGGATGAGCAGTTCTTC. The V and J genes are TRBV7-3 and TRBJ2-1; a weak D match, TRBD2 (7 bases). CDR1 is SGHTA and CDR2 is FQGTGA in the germline V gene. CDR3 length: 14 residues. Trimming stripped 5 bases from V and 8 bases from J, with 16 bases between. Complete variable domain (other parts from reference TRBV7-3 and TRBJ2-1): GAGVSQTPSNKVTEKGKYVELRCDPISGHTALYWYRQSLGQGPEFLIYFQGTGAADDSGLPNDRFFAVRPEGSVSTLKIQRTERGDSAVYLCASSPRGAGDEQFFGPGTRLTVL.